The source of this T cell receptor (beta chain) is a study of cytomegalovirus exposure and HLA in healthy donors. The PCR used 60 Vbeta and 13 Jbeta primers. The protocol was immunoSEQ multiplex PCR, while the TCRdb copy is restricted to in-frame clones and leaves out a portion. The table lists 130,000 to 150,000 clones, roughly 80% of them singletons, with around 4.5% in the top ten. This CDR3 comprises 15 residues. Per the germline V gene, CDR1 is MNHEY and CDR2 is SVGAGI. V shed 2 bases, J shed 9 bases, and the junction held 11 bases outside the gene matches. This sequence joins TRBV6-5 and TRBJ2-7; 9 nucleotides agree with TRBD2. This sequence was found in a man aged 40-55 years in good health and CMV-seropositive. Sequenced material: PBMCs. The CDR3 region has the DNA TGTGCCAGCAGTTACACTAGCGGGCCGTCCATCGGGCAGTACTTC. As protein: CASSYTSGPSIGQYF.